The 21 T cell receptor beta chains reported below all come from one sample, sequenced in a study of cytomegalovirus exposure and HLA in healthy donors. The primer mix had 60 Vbeta and 13 Jbeta primers. The protocol was immunoSEQ multiplex PCR, while the TCRdb copy is restricted to in-frame clones and leaves out a portion. The data show 150,000 to 200,000 clones, 75% to 85% seen once. The specimen sequenced was PBMCs. All receptors derive from a woman aged 25 to 39 in good health and CMV-seropositive.

The chain couples TRBV28 to TRBJ1-1; 7 positions match TRBD1. CDR3 length: 16 amino acids. After removal of 1 base from V and 1 base from J, the junction contained 6 bases not matched to a gene. From germline, CDR1 is MDHEN and CDR2 SYDVKM. For the CDR3, the DNA is TGTGCCAGCAGTTTATACGGGACAGACGAGAACACTGAAGCTTTCTTT. Translating gives CASSLYGTDENTEAFF.

This chain links TRBV27 with TRBJ1-1, with a tentative D call TRBD1 (5 bases). The CDR3 consists of 15 residues. Germline CDR1 reads MNHEY; CDR2 reads SMNVEV (reference sequence). The V and J ends lost 0 bases and 0 bases respectively, with 8 bases between them. CDR3 sequence reads: CASSLSGHLNTEAFF. The DNA of the CDR3 is TGTGCCAGCAGTTTATCCGGACACCTGAACACTGAAGCTTTCTTT.

This chain uses TRBV7-9 with TRBJ1-4; D uncertain. The V gene's germline CDR1 is SEHNR and CDR2 FQNEAQ (reference sequence). Trimming pared 8 bases from V and 8 bases from J, leaving 21 bases between. The CDR3 has 15 residues. The CDR3 spells CASSRLAGLDEKLFF. The CDR3 DNA follows: TGTGCCAGCTCCCGGCTTGCGGGATTGGACGAAAAACTGTTTTTT.

Only a few counts were recorded for this clone. The chain has TRBV11-2 and TRBJ1-1; TRBD1 might be the D (5 bases). The CDR3 is 12 residues long. V was cut by 5 bases and J by 6 bases, with 10 bases left in between. From germline, CDR1 is SGHAT and CDR2 FQNNGV. CDR3: CASSHQGSEAFF. The CDR3 DNA reads TGTGCCAGCAGCCACCAGGGCTCTGAAGCTTTCTTT. Supplemented by reference TRBV11-2 and TRBJ1-1, the full variable domain reads EAGVAQSPRYKIIEKRQSVAFWCNPISGHATLYWYQQILGQGPKLLIQFQNNGVVDDSQLPKDRFSAERLKGVDSTLKIQPAKLEDSAVYLCASSHQGSEAFFGQGTRLTVV.

The chain recombines TRBV6-6 with TRBJ1-6; 7 bases line up with TRBD1. Trimming removed 4 bases from V and 11 bases from J; junction bases left unmatched: 14. From germline, CDR1 is MNHNY and CDR2 SVGAGI (reference sequence). The CDR3 has 16 amino acids. The CDR3 sequence: CASSFHRRQGKTPLHF. CDR3 nucleotide sequence: TGTGCCAGCAGTTTCCACCGCCGACAGGGTAAAACACCCCTCCACTTT.

This clone was recorded only once. The chain is built from TRBV4-2 and TRBJ1-2; D gene ambiguous. Germline V gene sequence: CDR1 LGHNA, CDR2 YNFKEQ. The CDR3 spans 15 residues. V was pared by 0 bases and J by 7 bases, with 15 bases between. The CDR3 loop is CASSQENAASGGYTF. The CDR3 DNA is TGTGCCAGCAGCCAAGAGAATGCCGCTTCGGGTGGCTACACCTTC.

The chain uses TRBV4-3 and TRBJ2-3; 10 nucleotides match TRBD1. This CDR3 has 16 amino acids. Germline trimming cut 0 bases from V and 4 bases from J; bases unmatched to any gene: 4. Germline V gene sequence: CDR1 LGHNA, CDR2 YSLEER. The CDR3 is CASSQDQGTGADTQYF. The CDR3 DNA reads TGCGCCAGCAGCCAAGATCAAGGGACAGGGGCAGATACGCAGTATTTT.

This rearrangement joins TRBV7-9 to TRBJ2-5; 11 bases map to TRBD2. Germline trimming cut 5 bases from V and 2 bases from J; bases unmatched to any gene: 7. CDR3 length equals 16 residues. CDR1 and CDR2 from the germline V gene are SEHNR and FQNEAQ (reference sequence). The CDR3 nucleotides read TGTGCCAGCAGCCCTAGACTAGCGGGGAAGCAAGAGACCCAGTACTTC. Amino acid sequence: CASSPRLAGKQETQYF.

This chain connects TRBV28 to TRBJ2-1; TRBD2 agrees at 8 bases. J gave up 10 bases and V 4 bases, and 9 bases lay outside the gene matches. There are 14 residues in the CDR3. Germline V lookup: CDR1 MDHEN, CDR2 SYDVKM. The CDR3 DNA follows: TGTGCCAGCAGTTCGGAGACTAGCGCGGGGGAGCAGTTCTTC. Its translation: CASSSETSAGEQFF.

The chain recombines TRBV5-4 with TRBJ2-7, with 9 bases identical to TRBD1. V was pared by 5 bases and J by 5 bases, with 14 bases of the junction left unmatched. The CDR3 is made up of 16 amino acids. Germline V gene lookup returns CDR1 SGHNT and CDR2 YYREEE (reference sequence). The CDR3 DNA sequence: TGTGCCAGCAGTCGGGAAAGTCTCGGGACAGGGAACGAGCAGTACTTC. It translates to CASSRESLGTGNEQYF.

The chain uses TRBV6-6 and TRBJ1-1; maybe TRBD1 (5 bases). CDR1 MNHNY and CDR2 SVGAGI come from the germline V gene (reference sequence). The CDR3 is 13 residues long. V lost 6 bases, J lost 7 bases, and 15 bases lay in between. The CDR3 reads CASRATASDEAFF. The CDR3 region has the DNA TGTGCCAGCAGAGCGACAGCCTCGGATGAAGCTTTCTTT.

V usage is TRBV4-1 and J usage is TRBJ1-1, with a possible D match to TRBD1 (6 bases). CDR1 is MGHRA, CDR2 YSYEKL, per germline. V was trimmed by 3 bases and J by 3 bases, leaving 23 bases between them. The CDR3 length is 18 residues. CDR3 residues: CASSQHPQPTGKDTEAFF. For the CDR3, the DNA is TGCGCCAGCAGCCAGCACCCCCAACCGACAGGAAAAGACACTGAAGCTTTCTTT.

V usage is TRBV9 and J usage is TRBJ2-5, with 9 bases matching TRBD2. This CDR3 contains 15 residues. Germline V CDR1 and CDR2: SGDLS, YYNGEE. The ends lost 6 bases at V and 4 bases at J; junction bases unmatched: 10. This CDR3 reads CASNPGLASLETQYF. The CDR3 region has the DNA TGTGCCAGCAACCCGGGACTAGCAAGTTTAGAGACCCAGTACTTC.

The CDR3 coding sequence is TGTGCCAGCAGCTTCGATACTAGCGGGGGGGCAGATACGCAGTATTTT. This translates into CASSFDTSGGADTQYF. This chain connects TRBV7-9 to TRBJ2-3; TRBD2 aligns across 13 bases. CDR1 is SEHNR, CDR2 FQNEAQ, per germline (reference sequence). The J segment lost 4 bases and the V segment lost 3 bases, leaving 4 bases of the junction unmatched. The CDR3 consists of 16 residues.

This sequence joins TRBV9 and TRBJ2-3; maybe TRBD1 (5 bases). The V end was cut by 0 bases, the J end by 1 base, with 12 bases between. Germline V CDR1 and CDR2: SGDLS, YYNGEE. The CDR3 extends over 16 amino acids. The CDR3 loop is CASSVGRESGTDTQYF. The CDR3 DNA reads as TGTGCCAGCAGCGTAGGCAGGGAAAGCGGCACAGATACGCAGTATTTT.

The chain has TRBV5-1 and TRBJ2-1, with D perhaps TRBD1 (5 bases). V was cut by 0 bases and J by 8 bases, with 15 bases left in between. Germline V lookup: CDR1 SGHRS, CDR2 YFSETQ. The CDR3 is 15 residues long. CDR3 amino acids: CASSLAGWSTDEQFF. CDR3 DNA: TGCGCCAGCAGCTTGGCAGGGTGGAGCACCGATGAGCAGTTCTTC.

CDR3 nucleotide sequence: TGTGCCAGCAGCCCTAGCGGGGGGCGGGAGACCCAGTACTTC. Protein: CASSPSGGRETQYF. J is TRBJ2-5 and V is TRBV6-5, with 11 bases matching TRBD2. CDR1 MNHEY and CDR2 SVGAGI come from the germline V gene. The CDR3 extends over 14 amino acids. The V gene end was trimmed by 6 bases and the J gene end by 5 bases; junction bases not matched to a gene: 5.

The chain employs TRBV13 and TRBJ1-1, with TRBD1 as a possible D gene (5 bases). Germline CDR1 PRHDT, CDR2 FYEKMQ (reference sequence). V was cut by 4 bases and J by 7 bases, with 10 bases left in between. CDR3 length: 12 residues. CDR3: CASSWGRSEAFF. The CDR3 nucleotides are TGTGCCAGCAGCTGGGGCCGTAGTGAAGCTTTCTTT. Supplemented by reference TRBV13 and TRBJ1-1, the full variable domain reads AAGVIQSPRHLIKEKRETATLKCYPIPRHDTVYWYQQGPGQDPQFLISFYEKMQSDKGSIPDRFSAQQFSDYHSELNMSSLELGDSALYFCASSWGRSEAFFGQGTRLTVV.

V usage is TRBV30 and J usage is TRBJ1-2; the D gene is possibly TRBD1 (5 bases). Germline V gene sequence: CDR1 GTSNPN, CDR2 SVGIG (reference sequence). The CDR3 spans 15 residues. V dropped 4 bases and J dropped 1 base, with 16 bases sitting between them. CDR3 in amino acids: CAWTMRDRNNYGYTF. Written as DNA, the CDR3 is TGTGCCTGGACAATGCGGGACCGCAATAACTATGGCTACACCTTC. The full variable domain, in which reference TRBV30 and TRBJ1-2 provide the parts outside the CDR3, is SQTIHQWPATLVQPVGSPLSLECTVEGTSNPNLYWYRQAAGRGLQLLFYSVGIGQISSEVPQNLSASRPQDRQFILSSKKLLLSDSGFYLCAWTMRDRNNYGYTFGSGTRLTVV.

V is TRBV7-2 and J is TRBJ1-2; D is unresolved. Germline V lookup: CDR1 SGHTA, CDR2 FQGNSA. V was pared by 6 bases and J by 0 bases, with 8 bases between. There are 13 residues in the CDR3. The CDR3 spells CASSSLPNYGYTF. DNA of the CDR3: TGTGCCAGCAGTTCCCTACCTAACTATGGCTACACCTTC. Combining the CDR3 with reference TRBV7-2 and TRBJ1-2 gives the whole variable domain GAGVSQSPSNKVTEKGKDVELRCDPISGHTALYWYRQSLGQGLEFLIYFQGNSAPDKSGLPSDRFSAERTGGSVSTLTIQRTQQEDSAVYLCASSSLPNYGYTFGSGTRLTVV.

J is TRBJ1-2 and V is TRBV19, with D possibly matching TRBD1 (5 bases). The CDR3 sequence is 11 residues long. V lost 7 bases and J lost 8, with 11 bases in between. Per germline, CDR1 LNHDA and CDR2 SQIVND (reference sequence). CDR3 in DNA: TGTGCCAGTACATGGGCAGGGGGCTACACCTTC. Amino acids: CASTWAGGYTF. The whole variable domain, remainder taken from reference TRBV19 and TRBJ1-2, is DGGITQSPKYLFRKEGQNVTLSCEQNLNHDAMYWYRQDPGQGLRLIYYSQIVNDFQKGDIAEGYSVSREKKESFPLTVTSAQKNPTAFYLCASTWAGGYTFGSGTRLTVV.